This T cell receptor beta chain was captured by sequencing in a study of beta chain features in type 1 diabetes. This clone has a handful of counts. The sample contains more than one DNA sequence encoding this CDR3. There are 14 residues in the CDR3. Germline V lookup: CDR1 SQVTM, CDR2 ANQGSEA. V trimming: 0 bases; J trimming: 4 bases; junction bases outside the gene matches: 2. Every donor provided one heparinised blood draw, which averaged approximately 100 mL. Isolation of CD4+ naive, central memory, regulatory and stem cell-like memory cells was achieved by sorting via CD45RO/CCR7/CD25/CD127/CD95/CD27. Purities over 98% were achieved in all sorted populations. The authors reverse transcribed all of the isolated RNA, so sequencing captured expressed TCRB transcripts. Naive, central memory and regulatory T cell samples averaged around 3.9 million immunoSEQ reads each. The assay was immunoSEQ multiplex PCR, and TCRdb's table has in-frame clones only and misses some. The table has 310,000 or so clones, 9.5% to 12% seen once.

The sequence derives from a young woman in good health. Sequences were obtained from naive CD4+ T cells from blood. The V and J genes are TRBV29-1 and TRBJ2-7, with TRBD1 matching over 11 bases. The DNA for the CDR3 is TGCAGCGTTGAAGATAGGGACAGGGGGTACGAGCAGTACTTC. This encodes CSVEDRDRGYEQYF.